This T cell receptor beta chain was captured by sequencing in a study of shared clonotypes between healthy human individuals. In the sorted-subset replicate PCRs, about 200 ng DNA, 25,000 to 30,000 T cell genomes, was used. Measured with immunoSEQ multiplex PCR; TCRdb has only the in-frame clones, and not every one. The table shows about 2.3 million clones, with under 95% occurring only once. Each donor was a Caucasian adult residing in Nashville, Tennessee. CDR1 is LNHDA, CDR2 SQIVND, per germline (reference sequence). This CDR3 contains 15 residues. The V gene end was trimmed by 5 bases and the J gene end by 10 bases; junction bases not matched to a gene: 12. Study-wide results and caveats: Few donors restricted represented genetic and exposure-history diversity. Across a handful of donors, naive CD4 shared around 5.1%, naive CD8 around 3.5%, memory CD4 less than 2.5%, memory CD8 around 0.36%.

Turning to this clone: Its cognate antigen is unknown.

The chain combines TRBV19 with TRBJ2-1, with TRBD1 matching 9 bases. Material: naive CD4+ T cells from PBMCs. As to subset: CD45RA+ positively selected. The origin of this receptor is a man aged 18 to 29 in good health. Some clones in this sample may be carry-over from other donors' samples. The CDR3 sequence: CASSVQGARFGEQFF. In DNA, the CDR3 is TGTGCCAGTAGTGTACAGGGGGCACGATTCGGGGAGCAGTTCTTC. Full variable domain (outside the CDR3, taken from reference TRBV19 and TRBJ2-1): DGGITQSPKYLFRKEGQNVTLSCEQNLNHDAMYWYRQDPGQGLRLIYYSQIVNDFQKGDIAEGYSVSREKKESFPLTVTSAQKNPTAFYLCASSVQGARFGEQFFGPGTRLTVL.